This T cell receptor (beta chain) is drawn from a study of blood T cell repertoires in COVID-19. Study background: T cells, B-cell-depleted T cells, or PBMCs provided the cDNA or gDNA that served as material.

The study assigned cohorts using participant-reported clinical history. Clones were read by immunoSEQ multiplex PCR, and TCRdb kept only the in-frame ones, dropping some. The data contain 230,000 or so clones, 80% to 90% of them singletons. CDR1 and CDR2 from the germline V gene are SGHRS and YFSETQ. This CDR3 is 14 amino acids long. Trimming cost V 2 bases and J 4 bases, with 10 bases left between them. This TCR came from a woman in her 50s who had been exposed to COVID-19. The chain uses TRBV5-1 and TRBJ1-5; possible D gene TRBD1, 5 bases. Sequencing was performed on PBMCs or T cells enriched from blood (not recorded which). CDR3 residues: CASSFGQGNQPQHF. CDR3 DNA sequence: TGCGCCAGCAGCTTTGGGCAGGGAAATCAGCCCCAGCATTTT. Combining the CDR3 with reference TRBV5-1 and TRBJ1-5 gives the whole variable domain KAGVTQTPRYLIKTRGQQVTLSCSPISGHRSVSWYQQTPGQGLQFLFEYFSETQRNKGNFPGRFSGRQFSNSRSEMNVSTLELGDSALYLCASSFGQGNQPQHFGDGTRLSIL.